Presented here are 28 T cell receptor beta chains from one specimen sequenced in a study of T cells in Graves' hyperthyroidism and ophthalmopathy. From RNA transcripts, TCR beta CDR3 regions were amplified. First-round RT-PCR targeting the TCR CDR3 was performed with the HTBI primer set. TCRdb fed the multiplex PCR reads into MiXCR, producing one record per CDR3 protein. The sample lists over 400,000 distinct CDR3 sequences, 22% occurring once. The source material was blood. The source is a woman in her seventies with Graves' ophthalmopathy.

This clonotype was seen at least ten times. The CDR3 here is CASSFGTSQPQHF. CDR3 DNA: TGTGCCAGCAGTTTCGGGACAAGTCAGCCCCAGCATTTT. The genes are TRBV28 and TRBJ1-5, with D possibly being TRBD1 (6 bases). V was cut by 3 bases and J by 6 bases, with 9 bases left in between. The CDR3 covers 13 residues. The germline V gene encodes CDR1 MDHEN and CDR2 SYDVKM.

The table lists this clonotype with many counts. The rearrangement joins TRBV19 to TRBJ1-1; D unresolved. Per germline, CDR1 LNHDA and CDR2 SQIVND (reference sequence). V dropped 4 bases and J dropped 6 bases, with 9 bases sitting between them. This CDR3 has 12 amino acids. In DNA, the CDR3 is TGTGCCAGTAGTAGGGTTGCGGCTGAAGCTTTCTTT. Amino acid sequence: CASSRVAAEAFF.

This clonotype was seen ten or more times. CDR3: CASSRDRDSNYGYTF. CDR3 DNA: TGTGCCAGCAGTCGGGACAGGGACAGTAACTATGGCTACACCTTC. The chain recombines TRBV27 with TRBJ1-2; TRBD1 agrees at 9 bases. With 5 bases clipped from V and 1 base from J, the junction kept 5 bases outside the gene matches. Per the germline V gene, CDR1 is MNHEY and CDR2 is SMNVEV (reference sequence). The CDR3 contains 15 residues.

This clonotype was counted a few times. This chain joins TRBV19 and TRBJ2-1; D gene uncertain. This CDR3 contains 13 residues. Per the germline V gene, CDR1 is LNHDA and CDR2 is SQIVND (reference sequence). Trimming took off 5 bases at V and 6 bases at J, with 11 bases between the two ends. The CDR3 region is CASSVRPFNEQFF. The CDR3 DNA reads TGTGCCAGTAGTGTTCGTCCATTCAATGAGCAGTTCTTC.

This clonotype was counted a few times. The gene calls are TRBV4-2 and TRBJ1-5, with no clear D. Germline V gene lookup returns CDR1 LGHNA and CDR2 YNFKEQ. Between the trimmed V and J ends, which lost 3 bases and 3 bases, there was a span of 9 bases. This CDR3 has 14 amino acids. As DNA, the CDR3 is TGTGCCAGCAGCCACGGAATATACAATCAGCCCCAGCATTTT. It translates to CASSHGIYNQPQHF.

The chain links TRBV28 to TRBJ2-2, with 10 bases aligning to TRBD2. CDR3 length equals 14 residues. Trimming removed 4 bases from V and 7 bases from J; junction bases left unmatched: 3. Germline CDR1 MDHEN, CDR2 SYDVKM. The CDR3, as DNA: TGTGCCAGCAGTTCGGGACTAGCGATCGGGGAGCTGTTTTTT. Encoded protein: CASSSGLAIGELFF.

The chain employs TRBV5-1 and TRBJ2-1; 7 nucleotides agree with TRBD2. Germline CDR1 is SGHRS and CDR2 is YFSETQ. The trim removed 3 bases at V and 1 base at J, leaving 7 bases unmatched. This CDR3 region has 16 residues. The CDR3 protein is CASSSGLVGSYNEQFF. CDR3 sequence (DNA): TGCGCCAGCAGCTCAGGACTAGTCGGTTCCTACAATGAGCAGTTCTTC.

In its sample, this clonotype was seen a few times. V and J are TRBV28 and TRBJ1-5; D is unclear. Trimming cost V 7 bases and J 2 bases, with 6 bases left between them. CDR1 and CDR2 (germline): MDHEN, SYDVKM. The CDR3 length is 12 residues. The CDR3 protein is CASNWGNQPQHF. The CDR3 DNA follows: TGTGCCAGCAACTGGGGCAATCAGCCCCAGCATTTT. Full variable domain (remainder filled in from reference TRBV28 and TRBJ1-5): DVKVTQSSRYLVKRTGEKVFLECVQDMDHENMFWYRQDPGLGLRLIYFSYDVKMKEKGDIPEGYSVSREKKERFSLILESASTNQTSMYLCASNWGNQPQHFGDGTRLSIL.

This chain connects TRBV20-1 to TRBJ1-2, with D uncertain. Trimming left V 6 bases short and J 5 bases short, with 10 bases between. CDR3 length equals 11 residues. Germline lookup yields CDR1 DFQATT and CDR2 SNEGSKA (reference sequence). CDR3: CSAAGLYGYTF. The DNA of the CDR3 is TGCAGTGCCGCGGGGTTATATGGCTACACCTTC.

CDR3 bases: TGTGCCAGCAGCTTAGAAGTGACTAGCCCCTACGAGCAGTACTTC. Translated: CASSLEVTSPYEQYF. The chain carries TRBV7-2 and TRBJ2-7; TRBD2 matches 7 bases. This CDR3 comprises 15 residues. V lost 1 base to trimming and J lost 2 bases; unmatched junction nucleotides: 5. The germline CDR1 and CDR2 sequences are SGHTA and FQGNSA.

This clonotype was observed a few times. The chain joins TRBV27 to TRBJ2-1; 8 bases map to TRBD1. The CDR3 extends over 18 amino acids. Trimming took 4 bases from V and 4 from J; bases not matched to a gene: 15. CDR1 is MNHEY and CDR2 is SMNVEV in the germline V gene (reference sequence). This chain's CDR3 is CASSSTPPRDRRYNEQFF. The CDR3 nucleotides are TGTGCCAGCAGTTCCACCCCCCCCAGGGACAGGCGGTACAATGAGCAGTTCTTC.

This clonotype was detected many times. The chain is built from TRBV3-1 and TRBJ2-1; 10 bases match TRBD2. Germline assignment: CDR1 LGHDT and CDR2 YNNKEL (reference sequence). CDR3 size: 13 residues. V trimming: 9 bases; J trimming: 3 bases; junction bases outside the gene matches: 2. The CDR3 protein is CASRTSGYNEQFF. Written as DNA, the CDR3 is TGTGCCAGTAGGACTAGCGGCTACAATGAGCAGTTCTTC.

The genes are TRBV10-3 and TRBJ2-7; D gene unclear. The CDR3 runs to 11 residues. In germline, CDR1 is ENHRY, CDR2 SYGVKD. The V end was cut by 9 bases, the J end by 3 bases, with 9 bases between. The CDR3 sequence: CAIGSIYEQYF. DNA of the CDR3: TGTGCCATAGGCAGTATCTACGAGCAGTACTTC.

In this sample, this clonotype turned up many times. CDR3 loop: CASSVKPRGRYSPLHF. Here the CDR3 DNA reads TGTGCCAGCAGTGTTAAGCCCAGGGGAAGGTACTCACCCCTCCACTTT. The V call is TRBV12-3 or TRBV12-4, the J call TRBJ1-6; possibly TRBD1 for D (6 bases). The V end lost 5 bases, the J end lost 10 bases, and 21 bases lay between the germline ends. The CDR3 has 16 residues.

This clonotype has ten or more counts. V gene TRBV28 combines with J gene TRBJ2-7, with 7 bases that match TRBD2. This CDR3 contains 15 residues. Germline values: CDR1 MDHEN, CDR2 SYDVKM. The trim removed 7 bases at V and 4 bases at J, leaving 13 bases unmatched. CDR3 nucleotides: TGTGCCAGCACCGGCGGGGGTACCGTCGGGTACGAGCAGTACTTC. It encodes CASTGGGTVGYEQYF. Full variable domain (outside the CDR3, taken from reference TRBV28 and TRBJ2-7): DVKVTQSSRYLVKRTGEKVFLECVQDMDHENMFWYRQDPGLGLRLIYFSYDVKMKEKGDIPEGYSVSREKKERFSLILESASTNQTSMYLCASTGGGTVGYEQYFGPGTRLTVT.

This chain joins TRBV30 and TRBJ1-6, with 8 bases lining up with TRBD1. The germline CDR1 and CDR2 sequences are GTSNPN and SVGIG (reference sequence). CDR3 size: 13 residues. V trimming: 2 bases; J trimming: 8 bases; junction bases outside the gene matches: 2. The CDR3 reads CAWSKGQDSPLHF. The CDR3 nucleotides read TGTGCCTGGAGTAAGGGACAGGATTCACCCCTCCACTTT.

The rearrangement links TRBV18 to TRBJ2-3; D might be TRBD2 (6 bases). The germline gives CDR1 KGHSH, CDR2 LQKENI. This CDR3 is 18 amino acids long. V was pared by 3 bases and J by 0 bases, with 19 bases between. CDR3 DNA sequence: TGTGCCAGCTCACCCCTGGGCGCGGGGCCCACTAGCACAGATACGCAGTATTTT. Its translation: CASSPLGAGPTSTDTQYF.

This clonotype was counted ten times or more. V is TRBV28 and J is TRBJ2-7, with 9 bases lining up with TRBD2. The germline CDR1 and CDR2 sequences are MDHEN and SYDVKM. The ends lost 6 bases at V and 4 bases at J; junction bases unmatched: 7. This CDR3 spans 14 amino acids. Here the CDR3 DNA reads TGTGCCAGCAGCCTGACGGGACTAGCTTACGAGCAGTACTTC. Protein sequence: CASSLTGLAYEQYF.

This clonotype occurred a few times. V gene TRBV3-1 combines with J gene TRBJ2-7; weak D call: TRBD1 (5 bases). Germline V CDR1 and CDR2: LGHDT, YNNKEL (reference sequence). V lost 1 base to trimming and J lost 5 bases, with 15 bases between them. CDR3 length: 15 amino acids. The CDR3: CASSQAWGARHEQYF. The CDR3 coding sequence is TGTGCCAGCAGCCAAGCGTGGGGCGCTAGGCACGAGCAGTACTTC.

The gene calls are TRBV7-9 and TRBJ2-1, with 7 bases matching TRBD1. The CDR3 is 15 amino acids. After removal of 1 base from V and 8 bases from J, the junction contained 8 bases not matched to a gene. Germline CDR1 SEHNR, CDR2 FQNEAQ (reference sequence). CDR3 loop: CASSLGTGWSDEQFF. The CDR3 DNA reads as TGTGCCAGCAGCTTAGGGACAGGTTGGTCGGATGAGCAGTTCTTC.

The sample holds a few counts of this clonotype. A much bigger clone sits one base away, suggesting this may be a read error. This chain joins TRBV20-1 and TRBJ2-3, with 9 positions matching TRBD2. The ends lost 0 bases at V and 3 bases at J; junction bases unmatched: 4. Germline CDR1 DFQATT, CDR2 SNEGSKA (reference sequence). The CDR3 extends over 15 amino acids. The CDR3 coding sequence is TGCAGTGCTAGAGACAGCGGGAGGCCAACAGATACGCAGTATTTT. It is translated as CSARDSGRPTDTQYF.

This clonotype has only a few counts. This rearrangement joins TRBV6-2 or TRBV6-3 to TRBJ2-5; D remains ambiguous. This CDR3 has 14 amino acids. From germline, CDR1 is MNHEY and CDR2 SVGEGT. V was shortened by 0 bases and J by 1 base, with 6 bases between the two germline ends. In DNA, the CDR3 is TGTGCCAGCAGTTACTCAAGGTCCCAAGAGACCCAGTACTTC. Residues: CASSYSRSQETQYF.

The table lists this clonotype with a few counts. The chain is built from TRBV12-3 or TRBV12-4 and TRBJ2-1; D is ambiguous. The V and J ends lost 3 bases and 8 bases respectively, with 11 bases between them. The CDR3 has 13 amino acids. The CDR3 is CASSFVPGYEQFF. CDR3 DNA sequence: TGTGCCAGCAGTTTCGTCCCCGGCTATGAGCAGTTCTTC.

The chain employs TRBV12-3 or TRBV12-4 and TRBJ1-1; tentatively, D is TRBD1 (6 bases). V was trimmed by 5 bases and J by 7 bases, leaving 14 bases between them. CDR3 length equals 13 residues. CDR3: CASSLTLDSEAFF. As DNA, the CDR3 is TGTGCCAGCAGTCTCACCTTGGACAGTGAAGCTTTCTTT.

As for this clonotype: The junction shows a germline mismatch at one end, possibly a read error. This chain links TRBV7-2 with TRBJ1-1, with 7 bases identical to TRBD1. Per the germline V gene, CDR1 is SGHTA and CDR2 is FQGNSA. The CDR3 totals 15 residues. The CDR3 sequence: CASSLVGQLNTEASF. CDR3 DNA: TGTGCCAGCAGCTTAGTGGGACAGCTGAACACTGAAGCTTCCTTT.

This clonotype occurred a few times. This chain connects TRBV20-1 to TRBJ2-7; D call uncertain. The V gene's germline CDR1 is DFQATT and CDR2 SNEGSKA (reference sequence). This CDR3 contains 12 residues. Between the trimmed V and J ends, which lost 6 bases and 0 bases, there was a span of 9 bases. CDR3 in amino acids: CSASRTSYEQYF. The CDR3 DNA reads TGCAGTGCGTCCCGGACCTCCTACGAGCAGTACTTC.

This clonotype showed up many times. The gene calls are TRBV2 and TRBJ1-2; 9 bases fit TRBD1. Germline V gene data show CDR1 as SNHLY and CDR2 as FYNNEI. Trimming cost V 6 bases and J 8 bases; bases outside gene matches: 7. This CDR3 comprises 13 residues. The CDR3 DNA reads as TGTGCCAGCAGCGGAACAGGGGGCGGGGGCTACACCTTC. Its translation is CASSGTGGGGYTF. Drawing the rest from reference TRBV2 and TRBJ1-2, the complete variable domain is EPEVTQTPSHQVTQMGQEVILRCVPISNHLYFYWYRQILGQKVEFLVSFYNNEISEKSEIFDDQFSVERPDGSNFTLKIRSTKLEDSAMYFCASSGTGGGGYTFGSGTRLTVV.

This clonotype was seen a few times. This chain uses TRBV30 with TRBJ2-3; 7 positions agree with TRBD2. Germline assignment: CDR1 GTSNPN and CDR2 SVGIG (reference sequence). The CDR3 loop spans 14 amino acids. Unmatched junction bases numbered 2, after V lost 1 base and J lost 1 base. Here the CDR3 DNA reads TGTGCCTGGAGTGCCCGGGGGGGCACAGATACGCAGTATTTT. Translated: CAWSARGGTDTQYF.